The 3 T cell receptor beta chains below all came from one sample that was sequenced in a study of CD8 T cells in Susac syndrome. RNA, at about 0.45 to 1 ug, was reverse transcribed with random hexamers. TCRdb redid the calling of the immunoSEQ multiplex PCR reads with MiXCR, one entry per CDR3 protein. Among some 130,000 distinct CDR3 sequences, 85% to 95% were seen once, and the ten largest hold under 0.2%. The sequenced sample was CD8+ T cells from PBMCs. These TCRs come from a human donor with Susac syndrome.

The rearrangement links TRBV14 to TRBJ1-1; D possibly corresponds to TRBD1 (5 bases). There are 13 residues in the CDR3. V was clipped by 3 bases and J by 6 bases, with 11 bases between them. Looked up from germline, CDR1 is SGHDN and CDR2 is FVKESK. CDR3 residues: CASSQAGGAEAFF. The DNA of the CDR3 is TGTGCCAGCAGCCAGGCAGGAGGGGCTGAAGCTTTCTTT.

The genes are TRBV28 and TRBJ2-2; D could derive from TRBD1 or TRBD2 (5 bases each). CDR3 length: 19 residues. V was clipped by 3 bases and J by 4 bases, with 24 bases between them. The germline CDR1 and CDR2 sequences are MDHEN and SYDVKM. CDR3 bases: TGTGCCAGCAGTTTGGAGAGAGGACATATTAGGGAGAGCACCGGGGAGCTGTTTTTT. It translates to CASSLERGHIRESTGELFF.

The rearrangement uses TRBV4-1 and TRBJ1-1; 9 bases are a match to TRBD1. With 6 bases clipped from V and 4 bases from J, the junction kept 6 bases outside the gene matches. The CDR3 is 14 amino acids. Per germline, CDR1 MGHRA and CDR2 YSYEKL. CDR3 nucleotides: TGCGCCAGCAGAGACAGGGGGGTGTTCACTGAAGCTTTCTTT. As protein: CASRDRGVFTEAFF.